The present T cell receptor beta chain was sequenced within a study of blood T cell repertoires in COVID-19. Study as a whole: In each case, the material was cDNA or gDNA derived from T cells, B-cell-depleted T cells, or PBMCs.

The CDR3 sequence is 16 residues long. V shed 0 bases and J shed 0 bases, with 10 bases lying between them. Per the germline V gene, CDR1 is SGDLS and CDR2 is YYNGEE. The repertoire was sequenced with immunoSEQ multiplex PCR; TCRdb's copy has only in-frame clones and lacks some. This table has over 120,000 clones, more than 65% appearing once. This TCR came from a man in his 60s with active or convalescent COVID-19. The specimen sequenced was peripheral blood. This rearrangement joins TRBV9 to TRBJ2-1, with D hard to call. The CDR3 spells CASSVDQRSSYNEQFF. CDR3 nucleotides: TGTGCCAGCAGCGTAGATCAGCGAAGCTCCTACAATGAGCAGTTCTTC.